This T cell receptor (beta chain) was captured by sequencing in a study of response to subunit inactivated influenza vaccine. Study-level points and caveats: Authors suggested that a seasonal influenza vaccination recruits few new T cells each time.

MiXCR, run by TCRdb on the RT-PCR reads, gives a single entry per CDR3 protein. This table holds about 800,000 distinct CDR3 sequences, approximately 22% found once. The germline V gene has CDR1 MNHEY and CDR2 SVGEGT. This CDR3 region has 13 residues. V shed 5 bases and J shed 7 bases, with 15 bases lying between them. This clonotype was observed a handful of times. Its target is unknown. The V call is TRBV6-2 or TRBV6-3, the J call TRBJ2-7; D might be TRBD2 (5 bases). The receptor was derived from a man in his fifties or sixties who received an inactivated influenza vaccine. The sample here was PBMCs from blood, taken 4 to 6 days after vaccination. CDR3 sequence: CASSDYADEEQYF. The DNA for the CDR3 is TGTGCCAGCAGTGACTACGCCGATGAGGAGCAGTACTTC.